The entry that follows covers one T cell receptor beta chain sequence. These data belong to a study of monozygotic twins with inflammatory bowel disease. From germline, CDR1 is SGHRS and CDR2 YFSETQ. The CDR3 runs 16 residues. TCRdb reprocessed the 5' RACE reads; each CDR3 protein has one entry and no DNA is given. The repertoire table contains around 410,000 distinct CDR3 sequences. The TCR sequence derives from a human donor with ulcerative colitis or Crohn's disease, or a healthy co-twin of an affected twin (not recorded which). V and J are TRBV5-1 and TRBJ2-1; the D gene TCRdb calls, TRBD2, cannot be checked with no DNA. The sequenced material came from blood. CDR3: CASSPGLAGGPIEQFF.